These 11 T cell receptor beta chains share one sample of origin, sequenced in a study of molecular identifiers for immune sequencing clone quantification. TCRdb called the PCR reads again in MiXCR, with one record for every CDR3 protein. The data contain some 88,000 distinct CDR3 sequences, around 20% of them singletons. Sequenced material: naive CD8+ T cells from blood, with Jurkat cell RNA spiked in. The subset here: FACS-sorted CD8+CD4-CCR7+CD45RA+ naive T cells. These receptor sequences come from a human donor in good health. Some libraries in this study had Jurkat cell RNA spiked in.

This clonotype was detected a few times. This could be a read error, since a much larger clone is one nucleotide away. V is TRBV5-5 and J is TRBJ2-4; the D gene is possibly TRBD2 (5 bases). Germline V lookup: CDR1 SGHKS, CDR2 YYEKEE (reference sequence). The CDR3 length is 16 residues. Trimming removed 4 bases from V and 0 bases from J, with 14 bases in between. The CDR3 region has the DNA TGTGCCAGCAGCGTAACTAACCGGGGAGCCAAAAACATTCAGTACTTC. Protein product: CASSVTNRGAKNIQYF.

A word on this clonotype: This may be a read error: a much more frequent sequence differs by one nucleotide. V usage is TRBV28 and J usage is TRBJ2-7, with TRBD1 matching 8 bases. Germline CDR1 MDHEN, CDR2 SYDVKM. Trimming removed 3 bases from V and 6 bases from J; junction bases left unmatched: 13. The CDR3 runs to 16 residues. This CDR3 reads CASSFYQGATGIEQYF. In DNA, the CDR3 is TGTGCCAGCAGTTTCTACCAGGGGGCGACAGGGATCGAGCAGTACTTC.

In its sample, this clonotype was seen many times. The V gene is TRBV7-2, the J gene TRBJ2-7; D may be TRBD1 (6 bases). This CDR3 contains 12 residues. Trimming took 9 bases from V and 4 from J, leaving 13 bases between them. Germline V gene sequence: CDR1 SGHTA, CDR2 FQGNSA. This chain's CDR3 is CARGRGPYEQYF. In DNA, the CDR3 is TGTGCCAGGGGCAGGGGTCCGTACGAGCAGTACTTC.

This clonotype was seen many times. CDR3 bases: TGTGCCAGCAGCGACGAGAGAGGAACCGGGGAGCTGTTTTTT. This encodes CASSDERGTGELFF. The V and J genes are TRBV14 and TRBJ2-2; the D is unclear. The ends were cut back, 5 bases at V and 5 bases at J, with 12 bases in the middle. The CDR3 runs 14 residues. In germline, CDR1 is SGHDN, CDR2 FVKESK.

This clonotype came up a few times. The rearrangement uses TRBV3-1 and TRBJ2-7; 8 bases match TRBD1. The length of the CDR3 is 15 residues. V dropped 1 base and J dropped 4; count of bases not matched to a gene: 6. CDR1 LGHDT and CDR2 YNNKEL come from the germline V gene (reference sequence). CDR3 nucleotide sequence: TGTGCCAGCAGCCAAGCCCGGACAGGGAATTACGAGCAGTACTTC. Its translation: CASSQARTGNYEQYF.

This clonotype was detected ten times or more. This sequence joins TRBV5-1 and TRBJ2-7; possibly TRBD2 for D (6 bases). V was pared by 5 bases and J by 3 bases, with 18 bases between. The germline V gene encodes CDR1 SGHRS and CDR2 YFSETQ. This CDR3 is 15 amino acids long. The chain's CDR3 is CASRPEEGILYEQYF. The DNA for the CDR3 is TGCGCCAGCAGACCCGAGGAGGGGATCCTCTACGAGCAGTACTTC.

As regards this clonotype: Since a much larger clone is just one base distant, this may be a read error. V usage is TRBV19 and J usage is TRBJ2-1; 7 bases map to TRBD2. V shed 3 bases, J shed 4 bases, and the junction held 6 bases outside the gene matches. CDR3 size: 15 residues. The V gene's germline CDR1 is LNHDA and CDR2 SQIVND (reference sequence). This CDR3 is CASSMPSAGYNEQFF. Written as DNA, the CDR3 is TGTGCCAGTAGTATGCCGTCAGCGGGGTACAATGAGCAGTTCTTC. Together with reference TRBV19 and TRBJ2-1, the CDR3 gives the full variable domain: DGGITQSPKYLFRKEGQNVTLSCEQNLNHDAMYWYRQDPGQGLRLIYYSQIVNDFQKGDIAEGYSVSREKKESFPLTVTSAQKNPTAFYLCASSMPSAGYNEQFFGPGTRLTVL.

This clonotype has more than one count but fewer than ten. The genes are TRBV7-9 and TRBJ1-2, with D possibly being TRBD1 (6 bases). From germline, CDR1 is SEHNR and CDR2 FQNEAQ (reference sequence). The CDR3 length is 14 residues. V was pared by 2 bases and J by 7 bases, with 14 bases between. CDR3 sequence reads: CASSLQRTEAGYTF. The CDR3 coding sequence is TGTGCCAGCAGCTTACAGAGGACAGAGGCTGGCTACACCTTC.

This clonotype was counted between two and nine times. This rearrangement joins TRBV2 to TRBJ2-7, with unresolved D. Germline values: CDR1 SNHLY, CDR2 FYNNEI. The CDR3 contains 14 residues. The V end was cut by 3 bases, the J end by 4 bases, with 13 bases between. Here the CDR3 reads CASSDPSGVYEQYF. The DNA of the CDR3 is TGTGCCAGCAGTGATCCATCAGGCGTATACGAGCAGTACTTC.

This clonotype was recorded at least ten times. The CDR3 nucleotides are TGCAGCGTTGAAGAGGGGAGGGCCGGGGAGCTGTTTTTT. This codes for CSVEEGRAGELFF. The chain is built from TRBV29-1 and TRBJ2-2; 7 positions match TRBD2. This CDR3 contains 13 residues. In germline, CDR1 is SQVTM, CDR2 ANQGSEA. The J segment lost 6 bases and the V segment lost 0 bases, leaving 1 base of the junction unmatched.

Only a few counts were recorded for this clonotype. The gene calls are TRBV7-2 and TRBJ1-2, with D uncertain. V lost 5 bases, J lost 8 bases, and 18 bases lay in between. Germline loops: CDR1 SGHTA, CDR2 FQGNSA. This CDR3 comprises 14 residues. CDR3 DNA: TGTGCCAGCAGCCAGATCCCAGTATCGAGCGGCTACACCTTC. As protein: CASSQIPVSSGYTF.